The 28 T cell receptor beta chains presented below share a single source sample, sequenced in a study of beta chain features in type 1 diabetes. Their specific antigens are unknown. Overall study findings and caveats: TCRB CDR3s from Type 1 diabetes patients were moderately but significantly shorter in all four CD4+ subsets.

cDNA synthesis used the whole RNA isolate, giving expressed TCRB sequences. Sequencing was performed with immunoSEQ multiplex PCR; in TCRdb, only in-frame clones are kept and a portion is missing. The sample shows a few hundred thousand clones, about 10% of them seen only once. The sequenced material came from central memory CD4+ T cells from blood. The receptors come from a man aged 25 to 45 with type 1 diabetes.

This chain connects TRBV19 to TRBJ1-1, with TRBD1 matching over 7 bases. This CDR3 has 15 residues. After removal of 6 bases from V and 1 base from J, the junction contained 8 bases not matched to a gene. CDR1 and CDR2 from the germline V gene are LNHDA and SQIVND (reference sequence). The CDR3 spells CASSRAGGANTEAFF. CDR3 coding DNA: TGTGCCAGTAGCCGGGCAGGGGGTGCGAACACTGAAGCTTTCTTT.

This clone was found a few times. This chain links TRBV19 with TRBJ1-4, with D perhaps TRBD1 (6 bases). The germline gives CDR1 LNHDA, CDR2 SQIVND (reference sequence). The germline V and J ends were trimmed by 7 bases and 6 bases, with 15 bases remaining between them. The CDR3 spans 14 residues. CDR3 amino acids: CASTARAGDEKLFF. The CDR3, as DNA: TGTGCCAGTACCGCTAGGGCAGGGGATGAAAAACTGTTTTTT.

In its sample, this clone was seen many times. The chain carries TRBV30 and TRBJ1-1, with a weak D call TRBD1 (5 bases). The V end lost 4 bases, the J end lost 3 bases, and 12 bases lay between the germline ends. From germline, CDR1 is GTSNPN and CDR2 SVGIG (reference sequence). The CDR3 spans 13 residues. Here the CDR3 reads CAWNHQGYTEAFF. CDR3 nucleotide sequence: TGTGCCTGGAACCATCAGGGCTACACTGAAGCTTTCTTT.

This clone was seen a few times. The CDR3 region is CASSLRGHTIYF. CDR3 coding DNA: TGTGCCAGCAGTTTACGGGGACACACCATATATTTT. The J gene is TRBJ1-3, the V gene TRBV28, with D maybe TRBD1 (5 bases). Germline CDR1 and CDR2: MDHEN and SYDVKM. V shed 2 bases and J shed 8 bases, with 7 bases lying between them. There are 12 residues in the CDR3.

The rearrangement uses TRBV6-4 and TRBJ2-3; the D call may be TRBD1 or TRBD2 (6 bases each). Germline V CDR1 and CDR2: MRHNA, SNTAGT. The CDR3 spans 16 residues. The germline V and J ends were trimmed by 5 bases and 0 bases, with 15 bases remaining between them. CDR3 in amino acids: CASSLEGGGSTDTQYF. Written as DNA, the CDR3 is TGTGCCAGCAGTTTAGAGGGGGGCGGTAGCACAGATACGCAGTATTTT.

This clone came up many times. The V call is TRBV7-2, the J call TRBJ1-4; 9 nucleotides line up with TRBD1. V was pared by 3 bases and J by 10 bases, with 9 bases of the junction left unmatched. The CDR3 is 15 amino acids. CDR1 and CDR2 from the germline V gene are SGHTA and FQGNSA. The CDR3 region has the DNA TGTGCCAGCAGCTTGGGCACAGGGGGCTCAGGAAAACTGTTTTTT. This sequence encodes CASSLGTGGSGKLFF.

This clone came up many times. V and J are TRBV7-2 and TRBJ1-3; D is unresolved. Trimming took off 0 bases at V and 1 base at J, with 7 bases between the two ends. This CDR3 has 15 amino acids. Germline CDR1 reads SGHTA; CDR2 reads FQGNSA. The DNA of the CDR3 is TGTGCCAGCAGCTTAGCAGTCATGTCTGGAAACACCATATATTTT. Residues: CASSLAVMSGNTIYF.

The genes are TRBV7-2 and TRBJ1-4; D call uncertain. Trimming left V 4 bases short and J 0 bases short, with 9 bases between. There are 15 residues in the CDR3. CDR1 is SGHTA and CDR2 is FQGNSA in the germline V gene. The CDR3 coding sequence is TGTGCCAGCAGCTCAGGACCTGCAACTAATGAAAAACTGTTTTTT. Translating gives CASSSGPATNEKLFF.

The chain recombines TRBV9 with TRBJ2-2; D is undetermined. With 3 bases removed from V and 4 bases from J, the gap between germline ends came to 7 bases. The germline V gene has CDR1 SGDLS and CDR2 YYNGEE. CDR3 length equals 13 residues. Here the CDR3 reads CASSGPGTGELFF. The DNA of the CDR3 is TGTGCCAGCAGCGGACCAGGCACCGGGGAGCTGTTTTTT.

Concerning this clone itself: This likely reflects a read error, since a far larger clone is one base away. The CDR3 loop reads CARSQGQGWEGTQETQYF. The DNA for the CDR3 is TGCGCCCGCAGCCAAGGTCAGGGGTGGGAGGGGACCCAAGAGACCCAGTACTTC. The chain couples TRBV4-1 to TRBJ2-5; possibly TRBD2 for D (7 bases). Germline CDR1 is MGHRA and CDR2 is YSYEKL. The CDR3 contains 18 residues.

The sample holds many counts of this clone. The rearrangement uses TRBV28 and TRBJ2-2, with D possibly matching TRBD1 (6 bases). CDR1 is MDHEN, CDR2 SYDVKM, per germline. V was pared by 5 bases and J by 5 bases, with 15 bases between. The CDR3 loop spans 15 amino acids. CDR3 nucleotides: TGTGCCAGCAGTCTCCCCGGGACATCTACCGGGGAGCTGTTTTTT. Translating it yields CASSLPGTSTGELFF.

The rearrangement links TRBV7-8 to TRBJ2-7; D might be TRBD1 (5 bases). This CDR3 has 12 residues. Looked up from germline, CDR1 is SGHVS and CDR2 is FQNEAQ. The germline V and J ends were trimmed by 8 bases and 5 bases, with 13 bases remaining between them. Written as DNA, the CDR3 is TGTGCCAGCGGGCAGGGTTACGACGAGCAGTACTTC. It specifies CASGQGYDEQYF. Full variable domain (remainder filled in from reference TRBV7-8 and TRBJ2-7): GAGVSQSPRYKVAKRGQDVALRCDPISGHVSLFWYQQALGQGPEFLTYFQNEAQLDKSGLPSDRFFAERPEGSVSTLKIQRTQQEDSAVYLCASGQGYDEQYFGPGTRLTVT.

This clone was observed a few times. The chain recombines TRBV2 with TRBJ1-1, with D perhaps TRBD1 (5 bases). V lost 4 bases and J lost 5, with 17 bases in between. CDR1 is SNHLY and CDR2 is FYNNEI in the germline V gene. The CDR3 runs to 15 residues. The CDR3 coding sequence is TGTGCCAGCAGTGCCATGGGACTGCGAGGGACTGAAGCTTTCTTT. Translation: CASSAMGLRGTEAFF.

The CDR3 here is CASSPLISGQGETQYF. CDR3 sequence (DNA): TGTGCCAGCTCACCATTGATTTCGGGACAGGGAGAGACCCAGTACTTC. V is TRBV18 and J is TRBJ2-5; the match to TRBD1 covers 9 bases. This CDR3 region has 16 residues. V shed 2 bases, J shed 4 bases, and the junction held 8 bases outside the gene matches. Germline lookup yields CDR1 KGHSH and CDR2 LQKENI.

This clone was seen a handful of times. J is TRBJ2-7 and V is TRBV7-3; either TRBD1 or TRBD2 may supply D (5 bases each). V was clipped by 6 bases and J by 2 bases, with 14 bases between them. The CDR3 has 14 amino acids. Germline values: CDR1 SGHTA, CDR2 FQGTGA. The CDR3 region has the DNA TGTGCCAGCAGGCCCCGGGGACGGACCTACGAGCAGTACTTC. Protein: CASRPRGRTYEQYF. Complete variable domain (other parts from reference TRBV7-3 and TRBJ2-7): GAGVSQTPSNKVTEKGKYVELRCDPISGHTALYWYRQSLGQGPEFLIYFQGTGAADDSGLPNDRFFAVRPEGSVSTLKIQRTERGDSAVYLCASRPRGRTYEQYFGPGTRLTVT.

This clone was observed a few times. J is TRBJ2-7 and V is TRBV9; D is ambiguous. Germline assignment: CDR1 SGDLS and CDR2 YYNGEE. The germline V and J ends were trimmed by 3 bases and 7 bases, with 17 bases remaining between them. This CDR3 comprises 14 residues. The CDR3 DNA sequence: TGTGCCAGCAGCGGTGGAGTGGGCCAAGGGGAGCAGTACTTC. This sequence encodes CASSGGVGQGEQYF.

Of note for this clone: At one end, the junction sequence differs from germline, possibly due to a read error. The chain joins TRBV10-3 to TRBJ2-5; D may be TRBD2 (6 bases). This CDR3 is 15 amino acids long. Germline V lookup: CDR1 ENHRY, CDR2 SYGVKD. CDR3 sequence (DNA): TGTGCCAGCAGTTCTAGCGACGCTGCTCAAGAGACCCAGTACTTC. It specifies CASSSSDAAQETQYF.

V usage is TRBV11-3 and J usage is TRBJ2-1, with 14 nucleotides matching TRBD2. J lost 3 bases, V lost 4 bases, and 2 bases had no gene match. Looked up from germline, CDR1 is SGHNT and CDR2 is YENEEA. CDR3 size: 16 residues. This CDR3 is CASSSGLAGDYNEQFF. In DNA form, the CDR3 reads TGTGCCAGCAGCTCGGGACTAGCGGGAGACTACAATGAGCAGTTCTTC. The full variable domain, with the rest looked up from reference TRBV11-3 and TRBJ2-1, is EAGVVQSPRYKIIEKKQPVAFWCNPISGHNTLYWYLQNLGQGPELLIRYENEEAVDDSQLPKDRFSAERLKGVDSTLKIQPAELGDSAVYLCASSSGLAGDYNEQFFGPGTRLTVL.

The V gene is TRBV4-3, the J gene TRBJ2-7, with D perhaps TRBD1 (5 bases). V lost 1 base and J lost 2, with 12 bases in between. The CDR3 length is 15 residues. CDR1 is LGHNA and CDR2 is YSLEER in the germline V gene. The DNA for the CDR3 is TGCGCCAGCAGCCAAGCAAACAGGAAACCCTACGAGCAGTACTTC. Translating gives CASSQANRKPYEQYF.

Only a few counts were recorded for this clone. J is TRBJ1-3 and V is TRBV7-3; D unresolved. CDR1 is SGHTA and CDR2 is FQGTGA in the germline V gene. The CDR3 spans 14 residues. The ends were cut back, 5 bases at V and 0 bases at J, with 8 bases in the middle. The CDR3 nucleotides are TGTGCCAGCAGCGCTCTGTACTCTGGAAACACCATATATTTT. Amino acids: CASSALYSGNTIYF.

Many counts were recorded for this clone. The V gene is TRBV18, the J gene TRBJ1-1, with TRBD1 identical over 8 bases. CDR1 KGHSH and CDR2 LQKENI come from the germline V gene. The CDR3 spans 15 residues. Trimming at V came to 3 bases and at J to 4 bases, leaving 7 bases not matched to a gene. CDR3 DNA: TGTGCCAGCTCACCGACAGGGGAAGGAGGCACTGAAGCTTTCTTT. Its translation is CASSPTGEGGTEAFF.

The chain carries TRBV7-9 and TRBJ1-4; D ambiguous. Trimming pared 1 base from V and 3 bases from J, leaving 9 bases between. The germline CDR1 and CDR2 sequences are SEHNR and FQNEAQ (reference sequence). The CDR3 runs to 15 residues. Written as DNA, the CDR3 is TGTGCCAGCAGCTTAGGTTCCCTTCCTAATGAAAAACTGTTTTTT. Residues: CASSLGSLPNEKLFF.

This clone was seen more than once but under ten times. The rearrangement joins TRBV7-2 to TRBJ2-4; a weak D match, TRBD2 (5 bases). Germline V gene data show CDR1 as SGHTA and CDR2 as FQGNSA. CDR3 length equals 13 residues. V was shortened by 8 bases and J by 4 bases, with 12 bases between the two germline ends. The CDR3 loop reads CASRYGGKNIQYF. DNA for the CDR3: TGTGCCAGCCGATATGGAGGTAAAAACATTCAGTACTTC.

This sequence joins TRBV7-2 and TRBJ1-2, with 7 bases aligning to TRBD1. J gave up 7 bases and V 1 base, and 9 bases lay outside the gene matches. The CDR3 loop spans 15 amino acids. Germline V gene sequence: CDR1 SGHTA, CDR2 FQGNSA. The CDR3 loop is CASSLDRSDRSGYTF. The CDR3 DNA is TGTGCCAGCAGCTTAGATCGCTCGGACAGGTCTGGCTACACCTTC.

The chain combines TRBV28 with TRBJ2-5; possible D gene TRBD2, 5 bases. Trimming removed 7 bases at V and 3 bases at J, with 15 bases between. Germline lookup yields CDR1 MDHEN and CDR2 SYDVKM. The CDR3 covers 14 residues. CDR3 sequence reads: CASTGIREKETQYF. DNA of the CDR3: TGTGCCAGCACCGGAATTAGGGAGAAAGAGACCCAGTACTTC.

This clone was counted only a few times. This chain links TRBV11-3 with TRBJ1-2; no clear D gene. The CDR3 has 14 residues. The germline V and J ends were trimmed by 0 bases and 3 bases, with 8 bases remaining between them. Germline assignment: CDR1 SGHNT and CDR2 YENEEA. The CDR3, as DNA: TGTGCCAGCAGCTTAGAAGCCGGATACTATGGCTACACCTTC. This encodes CASSLEAGYYGYTF.

This clone was seen repeatedly, ten times or more. This chain joins TRBV7-2 and TRBJ2-4; 9 bases are a match to TRBD1. This CDR3 is 15 amino acids long. CDR1 is SGHTA, CDR2 FQGNSA, per germline. The V segment lost 4 bases and the J segment 6 bases; nucleotides outside the gene matches: 7. CDR3 amino acids: CASSSDRGVSNIQYF. CDR3 sequence (DNA): TGTGCCAGCAGCTCGGACAGGGGAGTCTCAAACATTCAGTACTTC.

As to this clone: This may be a read error: a much more frequent sequence differs by one nucleotide. This chain connects TRBV5-1 to TRBJ2-4, with D tentatively TRBD2 (6 bases). This CDR3 contains 14 residues. Per germline, CDR1 SGHRS and CDR2 YFSETQ. V lost 0 bases and J lost 6, with 10 bases in between. The CDR3 bases are TGCGCCAGCAGCTTGGCGGGACTGGGAAACATTCAGTACTTC. Residues: CASSLAGLGNIQYF. Supplemented by reference TRBV5-1 and TRBJ2-4, the full variable domain reads KAGVTQTPRYLIKTRGQQVTLSCSPISGHRSVSWYQQTPGQGLQFLFEYFSETQRNKGNFPGRFSGRQFSNSRSEMNVSTLELGDSALYLCASSLAGLGNIQYFGAGTRLSVL.